This T cell receptor (beta chain) was recorded in a study of blood T cell repertoires in COVID-19. Across the study: From T cells, B-cell-depleted T cells, or PBMCs came the material, which was cDNA or gDNA.

Germline V gene lookup returns CDR1 SGHTS and CDR2 YDEGEE. Trimming took 0 bases from V and 3 from J, leaving 10 bases between them. The CDR3 covers 14 residues. Under the authors' procedure: The assay estimated nucleated cells by amplifying reference gene primers. Libraries were prepared by immunoSEQ multiplex PCR; TCRdb keeps only in-frame clonotypes and omits some of them. That table furnishes V, J and clone size, whereas the DNA furnished D and trimming. The sample records over 25,000 clones, about 83% being singletons. The chain carries TRBV5-8 and TRBJ2-7; D call uncertain. Sequencing input: peripheral blood. The sequence derives from a man in his sixties or seventies with acute or convalescent COVID-19. The DNA of the CDR3 is TGTGCCAGCAGCTTGGGACGCGGCGGCTACGAGCAGTACTTC. Residues: CASSLGRGGYEQYF. Supplemented by reference TRBV5-8 and TRBJ2-7, the full variable domain reads EAGVTQSPTHLIKTRGQQATLRCSPISGHTSVYWYQQALGLGLQFLLWYDEGEERNRGNFPPRFSGRQFPNYSSELNVNALELEDSALYLCASSLGRGGYEQYFGPGTRLTVT.